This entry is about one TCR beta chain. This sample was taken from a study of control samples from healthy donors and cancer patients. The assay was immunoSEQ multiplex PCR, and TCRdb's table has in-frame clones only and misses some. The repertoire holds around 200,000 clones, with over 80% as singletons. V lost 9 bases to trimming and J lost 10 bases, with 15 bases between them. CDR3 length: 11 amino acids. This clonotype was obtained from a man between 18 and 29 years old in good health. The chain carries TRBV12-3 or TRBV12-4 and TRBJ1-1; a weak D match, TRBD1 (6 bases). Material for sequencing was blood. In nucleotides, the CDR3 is TGTGCCAGTAAAGGAGGGGGGCGAGCTTTCTTT. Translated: CASKGGGRAFF.